Each of the 9 T cell receptor beta chains below was sequenced from the same sample in a study of technical replicates of blood from a few donors. TCRdb's copy holds only in-frame clones and misses some; the assay was immunoSEQ multiplex PCR. The sample consists of over 90,000 clones, around 95% of them appearing once. Input material: T cells isolated from PBMCs. The receptors here all came from a human donor in good health.

The CDR3 DNA reads TGTGCCAGCAGTTTAGACAGGGTGGGGACCCAGTACTTC. It encodes CASSLDRVGTQYF. V and J are TRBV28 and TRBJ2-5; TRBD1 matches 7 bases. The CDR3 has 13 residues. Germline V CDR1 and CDR2: MDHEN, SYDVKM. V shed 2 bases and J 7 bases; nucleotides not matched to a gene: 4.

The chain uses TRBV6-5 and TRBJ2-2; 7 nucleotides match TRBD1. CDR3 length: 14 residues. V shed 5 bases and J 3 bases; nucleotides not matched to a gene: 3. Germline CDR1 and CDR2: MNHEY and SVGAGI. Written as DNA, the CDR3 is TGTGCCAGCAGTAACAGGGGTCACACCGGGGAGCTGTTTTTT. Its protein product is CASSNRGHTGELFF.

This chain joins TRBV28 and TRBJ1-2; 9 nucleotides match TRBD1. The CDR3 has 17 residues. Trimming cost V 2 bases and J 4 bases; bases outside gene matches: 11. In germline, CDR1 is MDHEN, CDR2 SYDVKM. CDR3 amino acids: CASSLPTGGRGAYGYTF. The CDR3 DNA sequence: TGTGCCAGCAGTTTACCTACAGGGGGCAGGGGGGCCTATGGCTACACCTTC.

The gene calls are TRBV11-2 and TRBJ1-1, with D perhaps TRBD1 (5 bases). The CDR3 runs to 15 residues. Germline lookup yields CDR1 SGHAT and CDR2 FQNNGV. V lost 3 bases and J lost 6, with 17 bases in between. CDR3 amino acids: CASSLGGLGRPEAFF. The CDR3 DNA reads TGTGCCAGCAGCTTGGGGGGTTTGGGGAGGCCTGAAGCTTTCTTT.

This clone appeared once. The chain recombines TRBV10-3 with TRBJ1-2; maybe TRBD1 (6 bases). Trimming shortened V by 4 bases and J by 4 bases, and 19 bases separated the two germline ends. The CDR3 is made up of 16 amino acids. Germline V gene sequence: CDR1 ENHRY, CDR2 SYGVKD. The CDR3 region is CAISGQRQDAGYGYTF. Written as DNA, the CDR3 is TGTGCCATCAGTGGCCAACGACAGGATGCGGGCTATGGCTACACCTTC.

CDR3 sequence (DNA): TGTGCCAGCTCGTCGGCCACAGGGAAGGATTTCTACGAGCAGTACTTC. Translated, it gives CASSSATGKDFYEQYF. The J gene is TRBJ2-7, the V gene TRBV18; D is perhaps TRBD1 (6 bases). CDR1 and CDR2 from the germline V gene are KGHSH and LQKENI. Trimming shortened V by 6 bases and J by 3 bases, and 21 bases separated the two germline ends. The CDR3 consists of 16 residues.

The chain employs TRBV30 and TRBJ1-6; 9 bases agree with TRBD1. The germline V gene encodes CDR1 GTSNPN and CDR2 SVGIG (reference sequence). The CDR3 is made up of 16 amino acids. The trim removed 0 bases at V and 7 bases at J, leaving 7 bases unmatched. The CDR3, as DNA: TGTGCCTGGAGTGTTCCCGGACAGGGGAAAAATTCACCCCTCCACTTT. It translates to CAWSVPGQGKNSPLHF.

This chain links TRBV7-2 with TRBJ1-1, with 7 bases fitting TRBD1. CDR1 and CDR2 (germline): SGHTA, FQGNSA. Trimming cost V 4 bases and J 11 bases; bases outside gene matches: 7. The CDR3 runs to 12 residues. CDR3 sequence (DNA): TGTGCCAGCAGCTCCAACAGGGGAGTGGCTTTCTTT. Translated, it gives CASSSNRGVAFF. Based on the CDR3 plus reference TRBV7-2 and TRBJ1-1, the full variable domain is GAGVSQSPSNKVTEKGKDVELRCDPISGHTALYWYRQSLGQGLEFLIYFQGNSAPDKSGLPSDRFSAERTGGSVSTLTIQRTQQEDSAVYLCASSSNRGVAFFGQGTRLTVV.

The chain couples TRBV12-2 to TRBJ2-7; TRBD2 reflects the table's D call only, with no check against the DNA. TRBV12-2 is listed as a pseudogene. The length of the CDR3 is 14 residues. Written as DNA, the CDR3 is TGTGCAAGTCGCTCGACTAGCGGCTCCTACGAGCAGTACTTC. Encoded protein: CASRSTSGSYEQYF.